The sequence of this T cell receptor beta chain was determined in a study of T cell clusters in autoimmune cytopenias. Study-wide results and limits: Active autoimmune hepatitis patients had roughly 3-fold fewer exclusive TRB clusters than healthy donors.

Worth noting for this clonotype: As yet, its antigen is unknown.

The V gene's germline CDR1 is MNHEY and CDR2 SVGAGI. The CDR3 runs to 17 residues. TRB amplification used approximately 0.25 ug of peripheral blood genomic DNA. TRB was amplified by touch-down multiplex PCR, primer pools A and B combined. Using the multiplex PCR reads, TCRdb records one entry per CDR3 protein without DNA. This repertoire comprises 7,000 or so distinct CDR3 sequences; its ten largest clones make up roughly 18%. The sample also formed part of further work on T cell repertoires in aging, cancer and after chemotherapy. That work contributes: Over several months to years, re-sampled healthy donor repertoires clearly shared clones. In cancer patients, declining TCR diversity with age involved lost richness and lost evenness. Median generation probability rose over the chemotherapy interval in each cancer cohort, suggesting rebound thymic output.

The chain links TRBV6-5 to TRBJ2-1; the D call from TCRdb, TRBD1, cannot be confirmed without DNA. This clonotype originated in a human donor in good health. Material: peripheral blood. The CDR3 here is CASIRDRGLSNYNEQFF.